The text below deals with one T cell receptor beta chain. The data derive from a study of blood T cell repertoires in COVID-19. Study at large: Acute and convalescent COVID-19 samples came from the United States, Italy and Spain. In each case, the material was cDNA or gDNA derived from T cells, B-cell-depleted T cells, or PBMCs.

Trimming at V came to 6 bases and at J to 4 bases, leaving 5 bases not matched to a gene. Germline CDR1 LNHDA, CDR2 SQIVND (reference sequence). There are 14 residues in the CDR3. Original handling: Scientists estimated how many nucleated cells there were by amplifying reference gene primers. The repertoire was sequenced with immunoSEQ multiplex PCR; TCRdb's copy has only in-frame clones and lacks some. That table supplies the V and J calls and clone size; D and trimming were determined from the DNA. The sample yields over 250,000 clones, over 75% seen once. The clonotype comes from a human donor in a cohort sampled during active COVID-19. The chain is built from TRBV19 and TRBJ2-3, with 9 bases matching TRBD1. The sample comprised peripheral blood. CDR3 DNA sequence: TGTGCCAGTAGGGACAGGGGTGGAGCAGATACGCAGTATTTT. Its translation is CASRDRGGADTQYF.